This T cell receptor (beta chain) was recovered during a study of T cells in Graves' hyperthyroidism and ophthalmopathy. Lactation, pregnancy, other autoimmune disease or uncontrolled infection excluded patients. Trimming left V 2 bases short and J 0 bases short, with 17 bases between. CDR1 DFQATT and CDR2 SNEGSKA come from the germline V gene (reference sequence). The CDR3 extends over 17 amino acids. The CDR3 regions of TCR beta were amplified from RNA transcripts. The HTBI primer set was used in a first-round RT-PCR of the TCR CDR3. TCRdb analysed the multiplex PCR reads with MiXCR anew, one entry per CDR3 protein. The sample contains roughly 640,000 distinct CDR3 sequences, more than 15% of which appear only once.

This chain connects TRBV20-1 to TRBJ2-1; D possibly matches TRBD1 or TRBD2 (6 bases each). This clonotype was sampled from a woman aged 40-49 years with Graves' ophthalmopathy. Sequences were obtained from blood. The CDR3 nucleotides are TGCAGTGCTAGACAGCGACCCCCGGGGGCCTCCTACAATGAGCAGTTCTTC. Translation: CSARQRPPGASYNEQFF.